This TCR beta chain was captured in a study of identical twins. Unique molecular identifiers were in the cDNA, with template-switch universal primer binding. TCRdb reprocessed the 5' RACE reads via MiXCR and lists one record per CDR3 protein. The data contain approximately 410,000 distinct CDR3 sequences, about a fifth of them seen just once; the ten biggest clones take up about 12%. Findings of the study overall: Models predicted less out-of-frame TCR alpha sharing in monozygotic twins than was found.

V was pared by 5 bases and J by 5 bases, with 10 bases of the junction left unmatched. Germline V gene lookup returns CDR1 MNHEY and CDR2 SMNVEV (reference sequence). The length of the CDR3 is 17 residues. The sample holds many counts of this clonotype. What it recognizes is unknown. The chain uses TRBV27 and TRBJ2-2, with 11 nucleotides matching TRBD2. The receptor's source is a man aged 45 to 65 in good health. Sample: naive T cells sorted from blood. DNA of the CDR3: TGTGCCAGCAGTCCGCAGATAGCGGGAGGGAGGACCGGGGAGCTGTTTTTT. This sequence encodes CASSPQIAGGRTGELFF.